This T cell receptor beta chain was captured by sequencing in a study of blood T cells in healthy people across ages. Points from the study as a whole: As naive T cell percentage varied, TCR beta diversity correlated strongly with it.

This clonotype has more than one count but fewer than ten. Antigen unknown. Germline V CDR1 and CDR2: LNHDA, SQIVND (reference sequence). V lost 5 bases to trimming and J lost 2 bases, with 12 bases between them. The CDR3 is 14 amino acids. For the second PCR, which ran for about 6 to 12 cycles, a sample-barcoded 5' primer and a J-beta primer mix were used. TCRdb reanalysed the 5' RACE reads using MiXCR and keeps one entry per CDR3 protein. The table includes 800,000 to 950,000 distinct CDR3 sequences, 25% to 35% detected once. The sample was also reused in another study, on T cells of mothers and their children. That work contributes: TCR recombination output is shaped by thymic selection similarly in related and unrelated pairs.

The rearrangement joins TRBV19 to TRBJ1-1; unclear D gene. The sequenced sample consisted of blood. This sequence originates from a woman aged 40-49 years in good health. The CDR3 loop is CASSWGAGNTEAFF. In DNA form, the CDR3 reads TGTGCCAGTAGTTGGGGAGCTGGAAACACTGAAGCTTTCTTT.